Shown below are 24 T cell receptor beta chains from a single sample sequenced in a study of siplizumab effects on memory and regulatory T cells. Sequencing used immunoSEQ multiplex PCR; TCRdb keeps in-frame clones, though not all of them. The table lists about 97,000 clones, approximately 91% of them singletons. The sequenced sample consisted of non-Treg CD4+ T cells sorted from blood. These receptors came from a human donor in good health.

The chain combines TRBV30 with TRBJ2-1; D not resolved. The CDR3 totals 14 residues. Trimming took 2 bases from V and 5 from J, leaving 13 bases between them. The germline CDR1 and CDR2 sequences are GTSNPN and SVGIG (reference sequence). In DNA form, the CDR3 reads TGTGCCTGGAGTTCACGGCAAAGAGACAATGAGCAGTTCTTC. It specifies CAWSSRQRDNEQFF. The full variable domain, its missing parts supplied by reference TRBV30 and TRBJ2-1, is SQTIHQWPATLVQPVGSPLSLECTVEGTSNPNLYWYRQAAGRGLQLLFYSVGIGQISSEVPQNLSASRPQDRQFILSSKKLLLSDSGFYLCAWSSRQRDNEQFFGPGTRLTVL.

This chain connects TRBV30 to TRBJ2-7; possible D gene TRBD2, 6 bases. V was pared by 2 bases and J by 3 bases, with 8 bases between. Germline-derived CDR1 and CDR2 are GTSNPN and SVGIG (reference sequence). The CDR3 runs 12 residues. The CDR3 loop is CAWSPTSYEQYF. The CDR3 nucleotides are TGTGCCTGGAGTCCGACTAGCTACGAGCAGTACTTC.

The chain is built from TRBV20-1 and TRBJ1-1; no clear D gene. Germline CDR1 is DFQATT and CDR2 is SNEGSKA (reference sequence). This CDR3 is 8 amino acids long. Trimming removed 7 bases at V and 11 bases at J, with 8 bases between. As DNA, the CDR3 is TGCAGTGTCCCCGACGCTTTCTTT. Protein: CSVPDAFF.

In DNA, the CDR3 is TGTGCCAGCAGTGAAACCTACAGGGCCGTCACAGATACGCAGTATTTT. It encodes CASSETYRAVTDTQYF. The chain carries TRBV6-1 and TRBJ2-3; the D gene is possibly TRBD1 (6 bases). Germline V gene data show CDR1 as MNHNS and CDR2 as SASEGT. The V end was cut by 2 bases, the J end by 2 bases, with 14 bases between. CDR3 length: 16 residues.

The rearrangement links TRBV6-1 to TRBJ2-7, with 11 bases fitting TRBD1. This CDR3 is 15 amino acids long. From germline, CDR1 is MNHNS and CDR2 SASEGT. Trimming took 5 bases from V and 1 from J; bases not matched to a gene: 4. The CDR3 DNA reads as TGTGCCAGCAGTTCGGGACAGGGGGTTTCCTACGAGCAGTACTTC. This sequence encodes CASSSGQGVSYEQYF.

The chain employs TRBV2 and TRBJ1-3; D not certain. This CDR3 is built from 15 residues. Per germline, CDR1 SNHLY and CDR2 FYNNEI. V lost 5 bases and J lost 2, with 13 bases in between. CDR3 coding DNA: TGTGCCAGCAGTCAGAGAGTAGGAGCTGGAAACACCATATATTTT. Translating it yields CASSQRVGAGNTIYF.

The chain carries TRBV9 and TRBJ2-2; 16 positions agree with TRBD2. The junction had 9 bases not matched to a gene; V was cut back by 4 bases and J by 9 bases. This CDR3 is 17 amino acids long. The germline gives CDR1 SGDLS, CDR2 YYNGEE. The CDR3 DNA sequence: TGTGCCAGCAGCCCAGGGACTAGCGGGAGGGGAGGCCGGGAGCTGTTTTTT. It specifies CASSPGTSGRGGRELFF.

V is TRBV19 and J is TRBJ1-4, with TRBD1 identical over 7 bases. Germline values: CDR1 LNHDA, CDR2 SQIVND (reference sequence). After removal of 6 bases from V and 6 bases from J, the junction contained 7 bases not matched to a gene. This CDR3 is 14 amino acids long. The chain's CDR3 is CASSFRGQYEKLFF. Here the CDR3 DNA reads TGTGCCAGTAGCTTCAGGGGACAGTATGAAAAACTGTTTTTT.

The J gene is TRBJ2-7, the V gene TRBV30, with a possible D match to TRBD2 (6 bases). V was cut by 1 base and J by 0 bases, with 7 bases left in between. The CDR3 length is 13 residues. Per the germline V gene, CDR1 is GTSNPN and CDR2 is SVGIG (reference sequence). The CDR3 bases are TGTGCCTGGAGTGGGGACTTCTCCTACGAGCAGTACTTC. Its protein product is CAWSGDFSYEQYF.

This sequence joins TRBV5-1 and TRBJ2-3; D remains ambiguous. The CDR3 contains 13 residues. V was trimmed by 5 bases and J by 1 base, leaving 8 bases between them. CDR1 and CDR2 from the germline V gene are SGHRS and YFSETQ. The CDR3, as DNA: TGCGCCAGCAGAGCGCAGGGCACAGATACGCAGTATTTT. Its protein is CASRAQGTDTQYF. Supplemented by reference TRBV5-1 and TRBJ2-3, the full variable domain reads KAGVTQTPRYLIKTRGQQVTLSCSPISGHRSVSWYQQTPGQGLQFLFEYFSETQRNKGNFPGRFSGRQFSNSRSEMNVSTLELGDSALYLCASRAQGTDTQYFGPGTRLTVL.

This chain uses TRBV5-1 with TRBJ2-2; possible D gene TRBD2, 5 bases. Germline V gene sequence: CDR1 SGHRS, CDR2 YFSETQ. Trimming removed 9 bases at V and 5 bases at J, with 17 bases between. The CDR3 consists of 14 residues. The CDR3 here is CATRTGSDTGELFF. For the CDR3, the DNA is TGCGCCACCAGGACTGGGTCGGATACCGGGGAGCTGTTTTTT.

The rearrangement uses TRBV4-1 and TRBJ2-2; D might be TRBD1 or TRBD2, each matching 6 bases. Looked up from germline, CDR1 is MGHRA and CDR2 is YSYEKL. CDR3 size: 14 residues. Deletions cut 8 bases from V and 5 bases from J, with 15 bases between. The CDR3, as DNA: TGCGCCAGCGGTAGACAGGCGGGGACCGGGGAGCTGTTTTTT. Residues: CASGRQAGTGELFF.

This sequence joins TRBV27 and TRBJ2-5; 8 positions agree with TRBD1. V trimming: 8 bases; J trimming: 5 bases; junction bases outside the gene matches: 13. Germline V gene sequence: CDR1 MNHEY, CDR2 SMNVEV (reference sequence). CDR3 length: 15 amino acids. The DNA for the CDR3 is TGTGCCAGCCAGACGGGGGACAGGATAGGGGAGACCCAGTACTTC. Encoded protein: CASQTGDRIGETQYF.

This clone has a single count. V and J are TRBV6-6 and TRBJ1-1; D ambiguous. The CDR3 contains 15 residues. Per germline, CDR1 MNHNY and CDR2 SVGAGI (reference sequence). Between the trimmed V and J ends, which lost 2 bases and 3 bases, there was a span of 13 bases. The chain's CDR3 is CASSYGDLAYTEAFF. The CDR3 DNA follows: TGTGCCAGCAGTTACGGTGACCTGGCGTACACTGAAGCTTTCTTT.

This chain connects TRBV5-1 to TRBJ2-7, with D unclear. The CDR3 sequence is 17 residues long. Germline-derived CDR1 and CDR2 are SGHRS and YFSETQ. V was pared by 0 bases and J by 6 bases, with 22 bases between. CDR3 bases: TGCGCCAGCAGCTTGGGGGATTTTAATCGATTGGGATCCGAGCAGTACTTC. Translating it yields CASSLGDFNRLGSEQYF.

The chain couples TRBV4-1 to TRBJ2-2; TRBD2 might be the D (5 bases). Germline CDR1 is MGHRA and CDR2 is YSYEKL. There are 15 residues in the CDR3. V shed 1 base and J shed 5 bases, with 11 bases lying between them. This chain's CDR3 is CASSQVSPGTGELFF. The CDR3 coding sequence is TGCGCCAGCAGCCAAGTATCCCCGGGAACCGGGGAGCTGTTTTTT.

Concerning this clone itself: Germline and junction disagree at one end, which may indicate a read error. The V gene is TRBV5-1, the J gene TRBJ2-7, with 8 positions matching TRBD2. Germline loops: CDR1 SGHRS, CDR2 YFSETQ. The CDR3 is 17 amino acids. DNA of the CDR3: TGCGCCAGCAGCTGGGGATGGGAGGGTAGCGGGACTACCGTGACGGACTTC. It encodes CASSWGWEGSGTTVTDF.

The chain recombines TRBV6-4 with TRBJ2-3; 7 nucleotides match TRBD1. The CDR3 sequence is 15 residues long. J lost 5 bases, V lost 6 bases, and 11 bases had no gene match. The germline CDR1 and CDR2 sequences are MRHNA and SNTAGT. The CDR3 spells CASSQRGLNGDTQYF. The CDR3 bases are TGTGCCAGCAGCCAGAGGGGGCTCAACGGAGATACGCAGTATTTT.

The chain carries TRBV19 and TRBJ1-1, with D perhaps matching TRBD1 (6 bases). The germline V and J ends were trimmed by 5 bases and 3 bases, with 13 bases remaining between them. Germline-derived CDR1 and CDR2 are LNHDA and SQIVND (reference sequence). This CDR3 is built from 14 residues. The CDR3 DNA reads as TGTGCCAGTAGTCCAGGTGGACAGTACACTGAAGCTTTCTTT. Translated: CASSPGGQYTEAFF.

The chain links TRBV30 to TRBJ1-5; D might be TRBD1 (6 bases). This CDR3 region has 14 residues. V lost 4 bases and J 7 bases, leaving 17 bases between the germline ends. Germline-derived CDR1 and CDR2 are GTSNPN and SVGIG (reference sequence). CDR3 residues: CAWTRGRGEQPQHF. The CDR3 DNA reads TGTGCCTGGACCCGAGGGAGGGGGGAACAGCCCCAGCATTTT.

The V call is TRBV12-5, the J call TRBJ2-1; D is uncertain. The CDR3 has 11 amino acids. The germline CDR1 and CDR2 sequences are LGHNT and FRNRAP. The ends were cut back, 4 bases at V and 6 bases at J, with 4 bases in the middle. The CDR3 here is CASGYFNEQFF. The CDR3 bases are TGTGCTAGTGGTTACTTCAATGAGCAGTTCTTC.

V and J are TRBV15 and TRBJ2-3; D is ambiguous. V was clipped by 5 bases and J by 1 base, with 10 bases between them. CDR3 length equals 14 residues. CDR1 is LNHNV and CDR2 is YYDKDF in the germline V gene (reference sequence). DNA of the CDR3: TGTGCCACCAGCCACCCGGACGGCACAGATACGCAGTATTTT. It specifies CATSHPDGTDTQYF.

This rearrangement joins TRBV10-1 to TRBJ2-2; TRBD2 agrees at 14 bases. The length of the CDR3 is 17 residues. V gave up 3 bases and J gave up 5 bases; unmatched junction bases: 5. The germline V gene has CDR1 WNHNN and CDR2 SYGVQD (reference sequence). The CDR3 region is CASSDKTSGRGTGELFF. Written as DNA, the CDR3 is TGCGCCAGCAGTGACAAGACTAGCGGGAGGGGAACCGGGGAGCTGTTTTTT.

The chain has TRBV6-1 and TRBJ2-1, with D possibly being TRBD1 or TRBD2 (5 bases each). Germline-derived CDR1 and CDR2 are MNHNS and SASEGT. Trimming removed 3 bases from V and 10 bases from J, with 25 bases in between. The CDR3 is 17 amino acids. CDR3 DNA sequence: TGTGCCAGCAGTGACCTCTTCAGGATTGGACCGGGACGGGAGCAGTTCTTC. Amino acid sequence: CASSDLFRIGPGREQFF.